The following is a TCR beta chain sequence with its context. This specimen belongs to a study of cytomegalovirus exposure and HLA in healthy donors. Sequenced by immunoSEQ multiplex PCR; TCRdb stores in-frame clones only, minus some. Among about 140,000 clones, roughly 90% were seen once, and the ten largest hold roughly 3%. The sequenced sample consisted of PBMCs. This TCR derives from a man aged 18 to 29 in good health and CMV-seronegative.

The DNA for the CDR3 is TGTGCCAGCTCACTTAGACAGGGCAGCTCCTACGAGCAGTACTTC. Amino acid sequence: CASSLRQGSSYEQYF. The rearrangement uses TRBV18 and TRBJ2-7, with 7 bases matching TRBD1. The CDR3 spans 15 residues. V was pared by 4 bases and J by 0 bases, with 6 bases of the junction left unmatched. Germline V gives CDR1 KGHSH, CDR2 LQKENI.